This section outlines one T cell receptor (beta chain) sequence together with its context. This clone has more than one count but fewer than ten. No antigen is known for it. Base qualities are not at hand, and no much larger clone is one base apart. According to the study, the label for this sample's time point signals: baseline before first vaccination. Interpreted using the paper, the treatment or condition label stands for: meningococcal conjugate vaccine given as trial control. The vaccinee samples were drawn from two UK trials, COV001 and COV002, one of which was a single-blind randomized controlled phase 2/3 trial testing AZD1222 (ChAdOx1 nCoV-19) in healthy adults. Trial participant PBMC samples were collected at day 0 and day 28 after the second dose for TCRbeta chain sequencing. The CDR3 sequence holds 15 residues, the cysteine and phenylalanine included. Only CDR3 DNA remains: 45 bases, in frame from the first base. Sequences SNHLY (CDR1) and FYNNEI (CDR2) are obtained from the germline V gene. At the junction V is shortened by 4 bases and J by 1 base; bases outside the gene matches: 5.

The sample originates from a study of T cell responses to AZD1222 COVID-19 vaccine (dated by TCRdb to the early 2020s). Regarding the research as a whole: TCR sequencing covered more than 230 trial participants: about 210 given two doses of AZD1222 and 26 given two doses of MenACWY control vaccine. Enrollment into the trials was organized by age into subgroups of 18-55, 56-69 and 70-plus years, and those subgroups contained approximately 160, 26 and 62 TCR-sequenced participants, respectively. Study-wide findings and limitations: Vaccine-associated CD4 TCRs spanned the whole spike protein, with dominant responses in regions 160-218 and 743-854. Because no samples from the day 14 peak response were available, repertoires could be characterized only after the peak T cell response. In the small 56-69-year group, the increase in depth fell short of significance, most likely because of low power. Nearly half of unique spike-specific TCRs reportedly recognized epitopes outside regions mutated in the B.1.351 and B.1.1.7 variants. After two AZD1222 doses, spike-specific TCR breadth and depth were significantly higher than at day 0 and than in MenACWY recipients. Conclusions about previously exposed vaccinees are limited, since just five or six AZD1222 recipients were seropositive for SARS-CoV-2 at baseline. Participants were mostly white British, with more females than males. The authors suggested clonal diversity may have been underestimated.

The CDR3 regions of human TCRbeta chains were analyzed by immunosequencing. The paper's data handling went like this. Repertoire TCRs were checked for matches against a reference library of SARS-CoV-2-specific TCRs that had been generated using the MIRA antigen-specificity platform. Breadth meant the fraction of unique TCRs that were SARS-CoV-2-associated, whereas depth meant the fraction of total T cells that were SARS-CoV-2-associated. Using the MIRA data, each spike-specific TCR was mapped to the spike region that the TCR reacts to and placed in a CD4 or CD8 class. Log10-transformed breadth and depth values were compared by one-way ANOVA with Sidak's multiple comparisons tests. TCRdb provides this immuneACCESS table in a form limited to in-frame rearrangements. Some clones are lacking; in checked studies, under half of them reflect an unresolved V gene, and why the rest are absent is not known. The D gene and trimming were derived from the DNA, and the V and J assignments and clone size from that table. In this sample the table shows around 78,000 clones, roughly 90% of which occur a single time. Of the sample, approximately 4.8% falls within the top ten clones.

The V gene is TRBV2 and the J gene is TRBJ1-2; TRBD1 matches 8 bases in the middle. The origin of this receptor is an adult in good health. This specimen was peripheral blood, taken on day 0 of MenACWY control vaccination. The DNA sequence is given as TGTGCCAGCAGTGGGACAGGGCGGTATAACTATGGCTACACCTTC. Translated, it reads CASSGTGRYNYGYTF. Joined to the reference TRBV2 and TRBJ1-2 proteins, this CDR3 gives the full variable domain: EPEVTQTPSHQVTQMGQEVILRCVPISNHLYFYWYRQILGQKVEFLVSFYNNEISEKSEIFDDQFSVERPDGSNFTLKIRSTKLEDSAMYFCASSGTGRYNYGYTFGSGTRLTVV.